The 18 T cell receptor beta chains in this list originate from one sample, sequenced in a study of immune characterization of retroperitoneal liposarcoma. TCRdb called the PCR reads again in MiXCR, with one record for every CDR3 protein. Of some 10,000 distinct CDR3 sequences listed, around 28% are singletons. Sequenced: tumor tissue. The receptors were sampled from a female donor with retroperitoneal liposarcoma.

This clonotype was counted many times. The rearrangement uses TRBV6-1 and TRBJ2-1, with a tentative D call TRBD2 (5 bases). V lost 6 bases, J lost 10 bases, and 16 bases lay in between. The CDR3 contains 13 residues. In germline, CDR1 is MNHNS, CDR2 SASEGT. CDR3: CASRVPYTGEQFF. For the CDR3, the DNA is TGTGCCAGCAGAGTGCCCTACACGGGGGAGCAGTTCTTC.

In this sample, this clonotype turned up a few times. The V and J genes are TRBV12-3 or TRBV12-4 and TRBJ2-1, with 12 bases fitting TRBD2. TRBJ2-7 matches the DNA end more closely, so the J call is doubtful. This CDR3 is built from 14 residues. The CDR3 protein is CASSGLAGFNEQYF. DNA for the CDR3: TGTGCCAGCAGTGGACTAGCGGGATTCAATGAGCAGTACTTC.

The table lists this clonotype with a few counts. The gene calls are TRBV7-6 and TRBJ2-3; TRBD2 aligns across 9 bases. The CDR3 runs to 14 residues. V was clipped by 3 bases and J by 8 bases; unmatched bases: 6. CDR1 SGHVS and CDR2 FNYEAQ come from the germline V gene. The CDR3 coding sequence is TGTGCCAGCAGCTTTAGCGGGAGCCGCGGTACGCAGTATTTT. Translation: CASSFSGSRGTQYF. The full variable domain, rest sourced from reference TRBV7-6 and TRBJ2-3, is GAGVSQSPRYKVTKRGQDVALRCDPISGHVSLYWYRQALGQGPEFLTYFNYEAQQDKSGLPNDRFSAERPEGSISTLTIQRTEQRDSAMYRCASSFSGSRGTQYFGPGTRLTVL.

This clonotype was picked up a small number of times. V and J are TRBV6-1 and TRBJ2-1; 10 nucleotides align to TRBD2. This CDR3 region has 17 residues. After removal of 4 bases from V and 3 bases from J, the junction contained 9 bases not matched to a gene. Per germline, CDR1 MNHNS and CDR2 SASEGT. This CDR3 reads CASSGKREGWGYNEQFF. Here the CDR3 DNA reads TGTGCCAGCAGTGGAAAGCGGGAGGGTTGGGGCTACAATGAGCAGTTCTTC.

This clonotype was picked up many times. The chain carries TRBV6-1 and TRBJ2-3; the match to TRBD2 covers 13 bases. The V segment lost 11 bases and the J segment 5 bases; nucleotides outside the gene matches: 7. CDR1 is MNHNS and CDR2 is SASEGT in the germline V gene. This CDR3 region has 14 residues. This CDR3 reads CAGRLAGGGDTQYF. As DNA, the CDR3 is TGTGCCGGAAGACTAGCGGGGGGAGGAGATACGCAGTATTTT.

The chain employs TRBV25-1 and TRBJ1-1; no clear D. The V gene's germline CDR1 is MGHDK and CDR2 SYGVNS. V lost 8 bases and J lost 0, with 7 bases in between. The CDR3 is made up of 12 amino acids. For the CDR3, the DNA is TGTGCCAGCGGTACACTGAACACTGAAGCTTTCTTT. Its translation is CASGTLNTEAFF.

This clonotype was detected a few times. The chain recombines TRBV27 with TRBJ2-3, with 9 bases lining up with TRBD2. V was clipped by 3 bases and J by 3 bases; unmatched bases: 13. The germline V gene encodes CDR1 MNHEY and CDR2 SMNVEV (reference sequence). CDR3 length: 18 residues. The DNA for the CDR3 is TGTGCCAGCAGTTTGGGGACGGTAGCGGGAGTGAAAACAGATACGCAGTATTTT. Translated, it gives CASSLGTVAGVKTDTQYF.

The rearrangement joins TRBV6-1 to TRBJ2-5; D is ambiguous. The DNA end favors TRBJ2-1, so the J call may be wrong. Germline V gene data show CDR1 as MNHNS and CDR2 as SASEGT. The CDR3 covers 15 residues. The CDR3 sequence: CASSESRRAKNIQFF. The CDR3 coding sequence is TGTGCCAGCAGTGAAAGTCGGAGAGCCAAAAACATTCAGTTCTTC.

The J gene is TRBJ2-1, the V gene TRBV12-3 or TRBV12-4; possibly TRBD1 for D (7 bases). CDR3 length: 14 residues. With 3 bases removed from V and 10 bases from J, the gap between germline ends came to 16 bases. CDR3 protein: CASSLQGGYYEQFF. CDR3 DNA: TGTGCCAGCAGTTTGCAGGGGGGATACTACGAGCAGTTCTTC.

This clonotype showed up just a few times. CDR3 in DNA: TGTGCCAGCAGACCGGTCAGGAACAATGAGCAGTACTTC. Amino acids: CASRPVRNNEQYF. V and J are TRBV6-1 and TRBJ2-4; D is unclear. This CDR3 region has 13 residues. The germline V gene has CDR1 MNHNS and CDR2 SASEGT. V lost 6 bases and J lost 13, with 19 bases in between.

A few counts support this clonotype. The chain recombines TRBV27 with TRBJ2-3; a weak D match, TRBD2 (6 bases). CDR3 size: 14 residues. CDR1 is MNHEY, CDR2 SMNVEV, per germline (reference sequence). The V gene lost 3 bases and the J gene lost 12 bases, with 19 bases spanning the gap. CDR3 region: CASSFEGIGTHQYF. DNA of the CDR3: TGTGCCAGCAGTTTCGAGGGCATAGGGACTCATCAGTATTTT.

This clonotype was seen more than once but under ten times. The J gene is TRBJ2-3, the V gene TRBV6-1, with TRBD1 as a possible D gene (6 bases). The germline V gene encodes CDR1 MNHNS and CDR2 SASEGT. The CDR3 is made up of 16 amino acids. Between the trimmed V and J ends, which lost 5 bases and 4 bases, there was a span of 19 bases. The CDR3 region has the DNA TGTGCCAGCAGTTACCCGGCAGGGGATTTGGCAGATACGCAGTATTTT. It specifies CASSYPAGDLADTQYF.

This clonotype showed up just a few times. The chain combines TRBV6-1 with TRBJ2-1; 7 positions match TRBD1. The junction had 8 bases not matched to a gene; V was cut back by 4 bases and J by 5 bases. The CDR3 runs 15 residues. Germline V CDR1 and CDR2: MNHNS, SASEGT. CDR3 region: CASSAYRGNNNEQFF. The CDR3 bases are TGTGCCAGCAGTGCCTACAGGGGTAACAACAATGAGCAGTTCTTC.

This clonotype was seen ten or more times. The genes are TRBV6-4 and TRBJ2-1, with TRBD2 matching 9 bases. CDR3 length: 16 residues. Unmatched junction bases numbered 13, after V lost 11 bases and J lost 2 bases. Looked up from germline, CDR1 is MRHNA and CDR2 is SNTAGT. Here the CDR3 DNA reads TGTGCCCCCAGGGAGGTAGCGGGAGAGCCCTACAATGAGCAGTTCTTC. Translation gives CAPREVAGEPYNEQFF.

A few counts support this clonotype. The chain's CDR3 is CASSLVGGGPQGTQYF. CDR3 in DNA: TGTGCCAGCAGCTTAGTCGGGGGGGGACCCCAGGGGACCCAGTACTTC. The V and J genes are TRBV7-8 and TRBJ2-7; 8 bases agree with TRBD2. The J call may be incorrect, as the DNA end agrees better with TRBJ2-5. The CDR3 is 16 residues long. Germline V gives CDR1 SGHVS, CDR2 FQNEAQ.

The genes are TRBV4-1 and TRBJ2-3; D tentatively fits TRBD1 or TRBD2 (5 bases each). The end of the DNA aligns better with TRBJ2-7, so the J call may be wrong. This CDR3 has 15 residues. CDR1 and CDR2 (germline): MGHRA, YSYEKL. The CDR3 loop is CASSQSPGRDDEQYF. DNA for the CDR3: TGCGCCAGCAGCCAGTCGCCGGGTAGGGACGACGAGCAGTACTTC.

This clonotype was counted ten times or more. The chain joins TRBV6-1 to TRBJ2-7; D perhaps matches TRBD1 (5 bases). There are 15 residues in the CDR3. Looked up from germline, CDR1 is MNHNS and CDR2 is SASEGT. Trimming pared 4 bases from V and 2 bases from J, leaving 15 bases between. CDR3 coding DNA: TGTGCCAGCAGTGTCCCGGACACCAATCCCTACGAGCAGTACTTC. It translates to CASSVPDTNPYEQYF.

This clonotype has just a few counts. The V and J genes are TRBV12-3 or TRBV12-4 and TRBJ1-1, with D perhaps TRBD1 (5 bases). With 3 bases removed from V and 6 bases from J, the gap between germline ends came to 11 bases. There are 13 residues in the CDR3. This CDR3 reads CASSLTEWAEAFF. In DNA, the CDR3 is TGTGCCAGCAGTTTGACAGAATGGGCTGAAGCTTTCTTT.